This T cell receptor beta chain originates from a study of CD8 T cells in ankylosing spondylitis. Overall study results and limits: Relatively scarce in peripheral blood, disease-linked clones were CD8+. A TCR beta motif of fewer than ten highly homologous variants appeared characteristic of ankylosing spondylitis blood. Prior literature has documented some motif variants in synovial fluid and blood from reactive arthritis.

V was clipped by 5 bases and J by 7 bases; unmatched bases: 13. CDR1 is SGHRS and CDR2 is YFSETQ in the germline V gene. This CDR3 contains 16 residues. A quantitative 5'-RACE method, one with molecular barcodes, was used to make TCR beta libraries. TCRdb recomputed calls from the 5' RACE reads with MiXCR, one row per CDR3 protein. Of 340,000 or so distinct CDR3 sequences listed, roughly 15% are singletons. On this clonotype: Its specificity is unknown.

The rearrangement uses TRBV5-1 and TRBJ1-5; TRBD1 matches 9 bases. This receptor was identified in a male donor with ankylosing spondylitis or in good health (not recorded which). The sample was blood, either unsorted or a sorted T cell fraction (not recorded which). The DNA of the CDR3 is TGCGCCAGCAGTCCCGGGACAGGGTTGGGGAAACAGCCCCAGCATTTT. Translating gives CASSPGTGLGKQPQHF.